These 19 T cell receptor beta chains share one sample of origin, sequenced in a study of blood T cell repertoires in COVID-19 (TCRdb year 2020). Library generation was performed with the immunoSEQ multiplex PCR assay. In its TCRdb copy, this immuneACCESS table keeps in-frame sequences only and misses some clones. Where compared with another copy, unresolved V genes explain less than half of these, and the others have no known cause. Across this sample there are more than 20,000 clones, with over 70% seen only once. The ten most abundant clones make up more than 13% of the sample. The material sequenced was peripheral blood. The receptors derive from an older man with active or convalescent COVID-19.

This clone turned up a few times. This sequence joins TRBV19 and TRBJ1-3; D is unresolved. Germline V gene data show CDR1 as LNHDA and CDR2 as SQIVND (reference sequence). Trimming removed 5 bases at V and 0 bases at J, with 5 bases between. CDR3 size: 13 residues. The CDR3 DNA follows: TGTGCCAGTAGTCGCTACTCTGGAAACACCATATATTTT. It is translated as CASSRYSGNTIYF.

There are a few counts of this clone. The gene calls are TRBV4-1 and TRBJ1-2, with TRBD1 matching 8 bases. This CDR3 is 16 amino acids long. The germline V gene has CDR1 MGHRA and CDR2 YSYEKL. The V and J ends lost 1 base and 0 bases, in that order; junction bases with no gene match: 4. The CDR3 DNA is TGCGCCAGCAGCCAAGGGGCGGGACAGGCTAACTATGGCTACACCTTC. Translating gives CASSQGAGQANYGYTF.

The rearrangement joins TRBV7-2 to TRBJ2-2; 8 nucleotides agree with TRBD2. V lost 5 bases and J lost 3; bases outside the gene matches: 5. Germline assignment: CDR1 SGHTA and CDR2 FQGNSA. The CDR3 is made up of 15 amino acids. The CDR3 DNA is TGTGCCAGCAGCCGGGACGGGAGGGACACCGGGGAGCTGTTTTTT. This gives the protein CASSRDGRDTGELFF.

CDR3 coding DNA: TGTGCCAGCAGTATCCGGGACAGCTCCTACGAGCAGTACTTC. This gives the protein CASSIRDSSYEQYF. V usage is TRBV6-2 or TRBV6-3 and J usage is TRBJ2-7; 7 bases align to TRBD1. In germline, CDR1 is MNHEY, CDR2 SVGEGT. The CDR3 has 14 residues. V was clipped by 5 bases and J by 0 bases; unmatched bases: 4.

The gene calls are TRBV2 and TRBJ2-1; possibly TRBD2 for D (5 bases). Per the germline V gene, CDR1 is SNHLY and CDR2 is FYNNEI. This CDR3 has 14 residues. Deletions cut 1 base from V and 8 bases from J, with 12 bases between. CDR3 sequence (DNA): TGTGCCAGCAGTGAAGGGAGGAGGAATGATGAGCAGTTCTTC. Amino acid sequence: CASSEGRRNDEQFF.

This chain links TRBV12-3 or TRBV12-4 with TRBJ2-1; D not resolved. V lost 5 bases and J 3 bases, leaving 8 bases between the germline ends. The CDR3 loop spans 13 amino acids. The CDR3 region is CASSATYYNEQFF. Written as DNA, the CDR3 is TGTGCCAGCAGTGCGACTTACTACAATGAGCAGTTCTTC.

The chain joins TRBV6-5 to TRBJ1-4; unclear D gene. V dropped 10 bases and J dropped 1 base, with 13 bases sitting between them. This CDR3 comprises 14 residues. CDR1 and CDR2 from the germline V gene are MNHEY and SVGAGI. The CDR3 reads CATVPSRTNEKLFF. The DNA for the CDR3 is TGTGCCACCGTCCCCTCTAGAACTAATGAAAAACTGTTTTTT.

This sequence joins TRBV18 and TRBJ1-2, with 7 bases that match TRBD1. This CDR3 spans 12 amino acids. Germline CDR1 and CDR2: KGHSH and LQKENI. V lost 6 bases and J lost 7; bases outside the gene matches: 5. The CDR3 DNA sequence: TGTGCCAGCTCCCCGACAGGGTCTGGCTACACCTTC. This codes for CASSPTGSGYTF. Full variable domain (missing parts from reference TRBV18 and TRBJ1-2): NAGVMQNPRHLVRRRGQEARLRCSPMKGHSHVYWYRQLPEEGLKFMVYLQKENIIDESGMPKERFSAEFPKEGPSILRIQQVVRGDSAAYFCASSPTGSGYTFGSGTRLTVV.

The rearrangement uses TRBV27 and TRBJ2-7; 7 nucleotides line up with TRBD1. The CDR3 is made up of 12 amino acids. V shed 3 bases, J shed 5 bases, and the junction held 1 base outside the gene matches. From germline, CDR1 is MNHEY and CDR2 SMNVEV (reference sequence). The CDR3 DNA follows: TGTGCCAGCAGTTTTGGGACAGACGAGCAGTACTTC. It specifies CASSFGTDEQYF.

The chain joins TRBV4-3 to TRBJ2-5, with D tentatively TRBD2 (6 bases). The CDR3 is 16 amino acids. V was clipped by 1 base and J by 2 bases, with 14 bases between them. Germline assignment: CDR1 LGHNA and CDR2 YSLEER. CDR3 bases: TGCGCCAGCAGCCAAGTCAGGAGGGAACGACAAGAGACCCAGTACTTC. This encodes CASSQVRRERQETQYF.

This chain joins TRBV6-5 and TRBJ1-1; tentative D call: TRBD1 (6 bases). Trimming took off 2 bases at V and 0 bases at J, with 13 bases between the two ends. This CDR3 contains 16 residues. The germline V gene has CDR1 MNHEY and CDR2 SVGAGI. The CDR3 sequence is CASSYTRGAMNTEAFF. CDR3 nucleotides: TGTGCCAGCAGTTACACGCGGGGGGCGATGAACACTGAAGCTTTCTTT.

This clone has only a few counts. The chain is built from TRBV7-9 and TRBJ2-1; 12 nucleotides align to TRBD2. The CDR3 is 15 amino acids. Germline V CDR1 and CDR2: SEHNR, FQNEAQ (reference sequence). Trimming at V came to 1 base and at J to 7 bases, leaving 2 bases not matched to a gene. The CDR3 is CASSLGLAGVNEQFF. The CDR3 coding sequence is TGTGCCAGCAGCTTAGGACTAGCGGGGGTGAATGAGCAGTTCTTC.

The chain links TRBV19 to TRBJ2-7; 9 nucleotides line up with TRBD1. The CDR3 covers 16 residues. Per germline, CDR1 LNHDA and CDR2 SQIVND (reference sequence). J was trimmed by 0 bases and V by 4 bases; bases with no gene match: 7. CDR3 coding DNA: TGTGCCAGTAGTAGAAACGGGGACAGGGCCTCCTACGAGCAGTACTTC. Its protein product is CASSRNGDRASYEQYF.

The chain links TRBV9 to TRBJ2-1; TRBD2 matches 14 bases. Germline lookup yields CDR1 SGDLS and CDR2 YYNGEE. Trimming cost V 4 bases and J 6 bases; bases outside gene matches: 12. This CDR3 is built from 18 residues. This chain's CDR3 is CASSTRPGTSGSANEQFF. The CDR3 DNA is TGTGCCAGCAGCACACGCCCCGGGACTAGCGGGAGTGCCAATGAGCAGTTCTTC.

The chain has TRBV5-1 and TRBJ2-1; the match to TRBD2 covers 12 bases. The CDR3 totals 16 residues. Germline lookup yields CDR1 SGHRS and CDR2 YFSETQ. The V segment lost 0 bases and the J segment 6 bases; nucleotides outside the gene matches: 4. This chain's CDR3 is CASSLELAGGFNEQFF. CDR3 in DNA: TGCGCCAGCAGCTTGGAACTAGCGGGAGGTTTCAATGAGCAGTTCTTC.

The chain carries TRBV5-1 and TRBJ1-2, with TRBD1 identical over 7 bases. Germline V CDR1 and CDR2: SGHRS, YFSETQ. The V gene end was trimmed by 2 bases and the J gene end by 0 bases; junction bases not matched to a gene: 7. This CDR3 has 16 amino acids. The CDR3 spells CASSLGGLGTNYGYTF. The CDR3 nucleotides are TGCGCCAGCAGCTTAGGGGGCTTGGGGACTAACTATGGCTACACCTTC. The whole variable domain, filled in from reference TRBV5-1 and TRBJ1-2, reads KAGVTQTPRYLIKTRGQQVTLSCSPISGHRSVSWYQQTPGQGLQFLFEYFSETQRNKGNFPGRFSGRQFSNSRSEMNVSTLELGDSALYLCASSLGGLGTNYGYTFGSGTRLTVV.

The chain joins TRBV5-8 to TRBJ1-2; 11 bases are a match to TRBD1. The length of the CDR3 is 16 residues. The germline V gene encodes CDR1 SGHTS and CDR2 YDEGEE. The junction had 13 bases not matched to a gene; V was cut back by 4 bases and J by 8 bases. CDR3 DNA: TGTGCCAGCAGCCTCTATCGGACAGGGGGCTTGTCGGGCTACACCTTC. Amino acid sequence: CASSLYRTGGLSGYTF.

J is TRBJ1-3 and V is TRBV3-1 (or the pseudogene TRBV3-2); D perhaps matches TRBD1 (5 bases). CDR1 LGHDT and CDR2 YNNKEL come from the germline V gene (reference sequence). V lost 1 base and J 4 bases, leaving 17 bases between the germline ends. The CDR3 has 17 residues. The CDR3 DNA reads TGTGCCAGCAGCCAAGTAGGGGCAGGGCAAGGCGGAAACACCATATATTTT. Translated, it gives CASSQVGAGQGGNTIYF.

V gene TRBV15 combines with J gene TRBJ1-5, with D hard to call. V gave up 7 bases and J gave up 6 bases, with 13 bases separating them. Germline values: CDR1 LNHNV, CDR2 YYDKDF (reference sequence). The CDR3 has 13 amino acids. The DNA for the CDR3 is TGTGCCACCACCACAGATCTACGTCAGCCCCAGCATTTT. The encoded protein is CATTTDLRQPQHF.